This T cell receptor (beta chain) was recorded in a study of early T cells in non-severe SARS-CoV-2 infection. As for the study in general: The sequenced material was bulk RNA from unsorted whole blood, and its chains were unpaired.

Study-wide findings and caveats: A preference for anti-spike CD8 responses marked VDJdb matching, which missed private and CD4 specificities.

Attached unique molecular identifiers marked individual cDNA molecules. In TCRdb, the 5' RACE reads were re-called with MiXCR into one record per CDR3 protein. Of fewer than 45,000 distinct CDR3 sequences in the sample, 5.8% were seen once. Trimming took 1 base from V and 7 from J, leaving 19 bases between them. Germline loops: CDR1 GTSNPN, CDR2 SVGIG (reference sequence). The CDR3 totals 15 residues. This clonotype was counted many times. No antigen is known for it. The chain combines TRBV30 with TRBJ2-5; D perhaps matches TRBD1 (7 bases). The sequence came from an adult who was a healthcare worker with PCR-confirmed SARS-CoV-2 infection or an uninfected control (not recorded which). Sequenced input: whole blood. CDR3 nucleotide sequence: TGTGCCTGGAGTGGGGATTCCAGGGGGGAATGGACCCAGTACTTC. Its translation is CAWSGDSRGEWTQYF.